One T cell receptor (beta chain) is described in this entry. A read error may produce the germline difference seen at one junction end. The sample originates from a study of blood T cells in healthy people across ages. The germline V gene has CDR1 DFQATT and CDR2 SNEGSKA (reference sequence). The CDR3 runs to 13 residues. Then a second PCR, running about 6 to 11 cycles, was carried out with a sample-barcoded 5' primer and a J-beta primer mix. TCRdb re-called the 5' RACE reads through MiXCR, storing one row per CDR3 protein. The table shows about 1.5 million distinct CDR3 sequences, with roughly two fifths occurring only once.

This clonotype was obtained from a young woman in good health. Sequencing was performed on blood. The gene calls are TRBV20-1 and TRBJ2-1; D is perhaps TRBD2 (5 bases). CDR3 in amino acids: CSTRETLKNEQFF. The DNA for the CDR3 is TGCAGTACTAGAGAAACACTAAAGAATGAGCAGTTCTTC.